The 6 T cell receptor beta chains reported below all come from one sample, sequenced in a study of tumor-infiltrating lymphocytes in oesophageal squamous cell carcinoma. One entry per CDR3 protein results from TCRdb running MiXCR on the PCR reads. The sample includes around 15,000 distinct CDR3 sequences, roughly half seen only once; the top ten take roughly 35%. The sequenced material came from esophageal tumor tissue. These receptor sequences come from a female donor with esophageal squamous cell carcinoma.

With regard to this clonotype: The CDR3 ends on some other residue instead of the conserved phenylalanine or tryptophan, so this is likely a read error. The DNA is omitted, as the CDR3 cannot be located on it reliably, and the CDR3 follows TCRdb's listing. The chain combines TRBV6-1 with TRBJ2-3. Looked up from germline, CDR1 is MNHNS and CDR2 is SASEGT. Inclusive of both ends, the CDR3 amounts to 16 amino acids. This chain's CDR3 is CASSEALGPHEQYFGN.

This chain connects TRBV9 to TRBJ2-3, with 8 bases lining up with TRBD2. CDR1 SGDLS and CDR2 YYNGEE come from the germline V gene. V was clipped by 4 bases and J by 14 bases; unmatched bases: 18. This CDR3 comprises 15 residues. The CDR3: CASSPRSGSTGELYF. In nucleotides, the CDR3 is TGTGCCAGCAGCCCACGGAGCGGGAGTACCGGGGAGCTGTATTTT.

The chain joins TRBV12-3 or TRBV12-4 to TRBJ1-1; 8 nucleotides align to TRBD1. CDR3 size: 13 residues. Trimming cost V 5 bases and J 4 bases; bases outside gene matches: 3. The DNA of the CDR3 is TGTGCCAGCAGTCGTGGACAGGGCACTGAAGCTTTCTTT. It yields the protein CASSRGQGTEAFF.

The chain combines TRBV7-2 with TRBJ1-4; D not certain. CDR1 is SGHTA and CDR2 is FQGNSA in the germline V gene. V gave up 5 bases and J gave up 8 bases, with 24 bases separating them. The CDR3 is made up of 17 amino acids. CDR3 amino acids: CASSTEEGRPYGEKLFF. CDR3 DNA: TGTGCCAGCAGCACTGAGGAGGGCCGCCCCTACGGAGAAAAACTGTTTTTT.

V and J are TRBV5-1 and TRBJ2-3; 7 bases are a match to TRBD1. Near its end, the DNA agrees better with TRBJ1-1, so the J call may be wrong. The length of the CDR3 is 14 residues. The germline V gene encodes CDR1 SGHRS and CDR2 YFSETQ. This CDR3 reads CASSLGQGPTEAFF. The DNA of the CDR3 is TGCGCCAGCAGCTTGGGACAGGGCCCCACTGAAGCTTTCTTT.

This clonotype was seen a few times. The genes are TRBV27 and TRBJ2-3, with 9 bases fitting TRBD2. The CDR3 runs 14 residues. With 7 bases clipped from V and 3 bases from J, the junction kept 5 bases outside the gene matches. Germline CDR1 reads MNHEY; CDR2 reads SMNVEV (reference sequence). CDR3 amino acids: CASKPGLATDTQYF. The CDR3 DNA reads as TGTGCCAGCAAACCTGGACTAGCGACAGATACGCAGTATTTT.